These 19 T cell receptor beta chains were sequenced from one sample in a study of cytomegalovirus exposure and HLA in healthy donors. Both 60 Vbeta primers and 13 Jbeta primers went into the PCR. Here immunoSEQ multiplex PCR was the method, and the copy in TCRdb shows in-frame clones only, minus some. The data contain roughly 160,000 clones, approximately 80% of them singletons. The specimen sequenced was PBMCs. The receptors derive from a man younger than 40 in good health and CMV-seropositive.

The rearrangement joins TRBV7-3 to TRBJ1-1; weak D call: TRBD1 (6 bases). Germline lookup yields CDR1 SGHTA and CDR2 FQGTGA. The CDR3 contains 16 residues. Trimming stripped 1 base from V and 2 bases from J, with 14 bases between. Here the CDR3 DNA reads TGTGCCAGCAGCTTAAACTTTCGGACAGCCAACACTGAAGCTTTCTTT. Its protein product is CASSLNFRTANTEAFF.

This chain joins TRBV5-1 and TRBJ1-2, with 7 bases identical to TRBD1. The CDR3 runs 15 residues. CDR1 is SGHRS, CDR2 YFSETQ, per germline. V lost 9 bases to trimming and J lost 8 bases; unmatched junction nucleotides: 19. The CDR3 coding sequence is TGCGCCACCCTAGGACAGGCTGCAACGTTGGTGGGCTACACCTTC. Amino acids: CATLGQAATLVGYTF.

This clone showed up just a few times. CDR3 DNA sequence: TGTGCCAGCAGTTCGGGGGGTACCGGGGAGCTGTTTTTT. This encodes CASSSGGTGELFF. This chain links TRBV28 with TRBJ2-2; 7 nucleotides match TRBD2. Germline CDR1 reads MDHEN; CDR2 reads SYDVKM. The V gene end was trimmed by 4 bases and the J gene end by 5 bases; junction bases not matched to a gene: 1. This CDR3 spans 13 amino acids.

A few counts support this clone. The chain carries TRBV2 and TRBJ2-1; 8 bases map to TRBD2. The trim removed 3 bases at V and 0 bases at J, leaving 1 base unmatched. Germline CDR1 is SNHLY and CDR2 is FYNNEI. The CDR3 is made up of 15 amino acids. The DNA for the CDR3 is TGTGCCAGCAGTGAGCGGGGGGCCTCCTACAATGAGCAGTTCTTC. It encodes CASSERGASYNEQFF.

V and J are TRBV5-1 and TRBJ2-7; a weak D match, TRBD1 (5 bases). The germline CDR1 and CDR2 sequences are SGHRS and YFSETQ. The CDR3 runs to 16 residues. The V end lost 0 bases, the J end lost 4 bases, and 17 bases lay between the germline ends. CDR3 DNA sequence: TGCGCCAGCAGCTTGGCAGTAGGGGCAGGCCGGTACGAGCAGTACTTC. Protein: CASSLAVGAGRYEQYF. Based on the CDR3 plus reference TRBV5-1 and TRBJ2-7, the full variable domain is KAGVTQTPRYLIKTRGQQVTLSCSPISGHRSVSWYQQTPGQGLQFLFEYFSETQRNKGNFPGRFSGRQFSNSRSEMNVSTLELGDSALYLCASSLAVGAGRYEQYFGPGTRLTVT.

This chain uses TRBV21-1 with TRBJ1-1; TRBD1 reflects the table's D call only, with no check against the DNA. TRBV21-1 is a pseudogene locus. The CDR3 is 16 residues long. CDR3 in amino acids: CASSKLDRDMNTEAFF. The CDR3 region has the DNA TGTGCCAGCAGCAAATTGGACAGGGACATGAACACTGAAGCTTTCTTT.

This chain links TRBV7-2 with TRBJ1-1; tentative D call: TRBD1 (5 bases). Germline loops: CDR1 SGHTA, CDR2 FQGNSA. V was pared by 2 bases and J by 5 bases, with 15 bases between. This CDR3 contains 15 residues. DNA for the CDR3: TGTGCCAGCAGCTTACTCGGAGGGGTTGGGACTGAAGCTTTCTTT. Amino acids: CASSLLGGVGTEAFF.

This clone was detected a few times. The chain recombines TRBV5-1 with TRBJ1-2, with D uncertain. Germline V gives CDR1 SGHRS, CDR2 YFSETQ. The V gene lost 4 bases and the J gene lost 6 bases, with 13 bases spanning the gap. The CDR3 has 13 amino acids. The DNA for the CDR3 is TGCGCCAGCAGCCTGGACGGGTTCCATGGCTACACCTTC. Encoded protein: CASSLDGFHGYTF.

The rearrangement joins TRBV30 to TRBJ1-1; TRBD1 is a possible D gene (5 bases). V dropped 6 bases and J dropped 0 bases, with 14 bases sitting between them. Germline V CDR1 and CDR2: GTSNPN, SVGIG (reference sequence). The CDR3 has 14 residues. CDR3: CACSSRGLNTEAFF. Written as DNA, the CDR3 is TGTGCCTGTAGTTCTAGGGGTTTGAACACTGAAGCTTTCTTT. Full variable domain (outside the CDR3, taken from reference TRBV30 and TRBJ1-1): SQTIHQWPATLVQPVGSPLSLECTVEGTSNPNLYWYRQAAGRGLQLLFYSVGIGQISSEVPQNLSASRPQDRQFILSSKKLLLSDSGFYLCACSSRGLNTEAFFGQGTRLTVV.

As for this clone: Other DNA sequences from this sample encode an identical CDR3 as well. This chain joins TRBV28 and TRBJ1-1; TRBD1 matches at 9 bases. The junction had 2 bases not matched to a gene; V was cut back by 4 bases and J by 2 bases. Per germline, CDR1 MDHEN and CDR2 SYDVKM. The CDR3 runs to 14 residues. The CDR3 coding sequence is TGTGCCAGCAGTTCGGGACAGGGTAACACTGAAGCTTTCTTT. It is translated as CASSSGQGNTEAFF.

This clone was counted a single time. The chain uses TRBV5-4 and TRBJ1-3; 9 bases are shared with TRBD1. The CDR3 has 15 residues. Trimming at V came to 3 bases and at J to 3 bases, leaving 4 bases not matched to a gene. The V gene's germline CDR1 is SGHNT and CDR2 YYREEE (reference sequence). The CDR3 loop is CASSSRDRDGNTIYF. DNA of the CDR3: TGTGCCAGCAGCTCGAGGGACAGGGATGGAAACACCATATATTTT. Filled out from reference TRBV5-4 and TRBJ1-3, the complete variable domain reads ETGVTQSPTHLIKTRGQQVTLRCSSQSGHNTVSWYQQALGQGPQFIFQYYREEENGRGNFPPRFSGLQFPNYSSELNVNALELDDSALYLCASSSRDRDGNTIYFGEGSWLTVV.

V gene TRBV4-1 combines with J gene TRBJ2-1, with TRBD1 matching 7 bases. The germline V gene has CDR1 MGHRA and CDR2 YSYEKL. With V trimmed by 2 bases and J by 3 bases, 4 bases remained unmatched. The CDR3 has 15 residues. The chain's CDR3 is CASSQIRDSYNEQFF. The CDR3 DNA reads TGCGCCAGCAGCCAAATCCGGGACAGCTACAATGAGCAGTTCTTC.

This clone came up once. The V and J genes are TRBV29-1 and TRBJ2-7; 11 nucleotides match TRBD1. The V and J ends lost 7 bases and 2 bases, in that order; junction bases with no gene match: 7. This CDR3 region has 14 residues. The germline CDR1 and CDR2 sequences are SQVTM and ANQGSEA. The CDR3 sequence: CSAADRGLTYEQYF. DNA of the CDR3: TGCAGCGCCGCGGACAGGGGGCTGACCTACGAGCAGTACTTC.

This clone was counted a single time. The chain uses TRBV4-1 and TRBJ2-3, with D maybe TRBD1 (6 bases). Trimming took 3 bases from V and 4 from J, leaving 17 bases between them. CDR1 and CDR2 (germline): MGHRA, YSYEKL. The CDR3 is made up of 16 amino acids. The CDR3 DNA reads TGCGCCAGCAGCCAGCGGACAGAATTTTACGCAGATACGCAGTATTTT. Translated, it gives CASSQRTEFYADTQYF.

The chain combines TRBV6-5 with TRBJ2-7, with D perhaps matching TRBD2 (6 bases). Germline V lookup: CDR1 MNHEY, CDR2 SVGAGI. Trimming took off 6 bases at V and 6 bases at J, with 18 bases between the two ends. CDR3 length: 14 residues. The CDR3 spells CASSPQGGPLEQYF. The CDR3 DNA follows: TGTGCCAGCAGCCCGCAGGGAGGCCCCCTCGAGCAGTACTTC.

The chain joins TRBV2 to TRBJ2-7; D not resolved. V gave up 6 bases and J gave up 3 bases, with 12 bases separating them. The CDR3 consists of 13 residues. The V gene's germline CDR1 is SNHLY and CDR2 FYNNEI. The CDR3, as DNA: TGTGCCAGCAGCCGACTCAACCGCTACGAGCAGTACTTC. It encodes CASSRLNRYEQYF.

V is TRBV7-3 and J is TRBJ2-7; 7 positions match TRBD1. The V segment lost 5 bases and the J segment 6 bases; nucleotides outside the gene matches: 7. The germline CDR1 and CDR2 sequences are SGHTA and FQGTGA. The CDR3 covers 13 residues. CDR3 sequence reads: CASSRDSLGEQYF. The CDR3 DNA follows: TGTGCCAGCAGCCGGGACAGTCTTGGCGAGCAGTACTTC.

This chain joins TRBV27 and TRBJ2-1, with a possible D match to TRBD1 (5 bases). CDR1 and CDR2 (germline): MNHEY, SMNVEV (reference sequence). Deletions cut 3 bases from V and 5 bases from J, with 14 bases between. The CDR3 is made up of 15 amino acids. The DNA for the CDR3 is TGTGCCAGCAGTTTCTCAGGGTCAGGTAACAATGAGCAGTTCTTC. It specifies CASSFSGSGNNEQFF.

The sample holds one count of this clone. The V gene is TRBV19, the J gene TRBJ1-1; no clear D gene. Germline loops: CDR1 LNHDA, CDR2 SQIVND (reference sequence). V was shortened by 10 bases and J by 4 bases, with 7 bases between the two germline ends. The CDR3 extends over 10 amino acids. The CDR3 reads CATSSTEAFF. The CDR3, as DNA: TGTGCCACGAGTAGCACTGAAGCTTTCTTT.